A single sample is the source of the 15 T cell receptor beta chains below, sequenced in a study of OX40 agonist ivuxolimab in advanced cancers. Clones were read by immunoSEQ multiplex PCR, and TCRdb kept only the in-frame ones, dropping some. The repertoire includes around 51,000 clones, approximately 83% of them detected once, and about 3.1% sits in the top ten. The source material was CD4+ or CD8+ T cells sorted from blood, sampled in a trial of the OX40 agonist ivuxolimab. All receptors come from an adult with an advanced solid tumor such as melanoma, head and neck, liver or kidney cancer.

The V gene is TRBV6-6, the J gene TRBJ2-4; the D gene is possibly TRBD1 (6 bases). The CDR3 contains 13 residues. V was clipped by 6 bases and J by 6 bases, with 12 bases between them. In germline, CDR1 is MNHNY, CDR2 SVGAGI (reference sequence). The CDR3 nucleotides are TGTGCCAGCAGCCAGGGGTCGGGAAACATTCAGTACTTC. Its translation: CASSQGSGNIQYF.

The chain employs TRBV6-1 and TRBJ1-2, with D possibly TRBD1 on 6 matching bases. The V end lost 7 bases, the J end lost 2 bases, and 11 bases lay between the germline ends. This CDR3 comprises 13 residues. Germline V CDR1 and CDR2: MNHNS, SASEGT. CDR3 amino acids: CASKAGENYGYTF. In DNA form, the CDR3 reads TGTGCCAGCAAGGCAGGGGAAAACTATGGCTACACCTTC.

This clone was found a few times. The rearrangement links TRBV7-9 to TRBJ2-2; D is unresolved. In germline, CDR1 is SEHNR, CDR2 FQNEAQ (reference sequence). Trimming left V 4 bases short and J 8 bases short, with 11 bases between. This CDR3 region has 13 residues. The chain's CDR3 is CASSSEVLGELFF. DNA for the CDR3: TGTGCCAGCAGCTCAGAGGTTTTAGGGGAGCTGTTTTTT.

The rearrangement uses TRBV5-3 and TRBJ2-5; no reliable D call. TRBV5-3 is treated as an ORF (open reading frame) with a function not yet certain. This CDR3 has 11 residues. V was trimmed by 0 bases and J by 5 bases, leaving 2 bases between them. The CDR3 loop is CARSLGETQYF. Written as DNA, the CDR3 is TGTGCCAGAAGCTTGGGGGAGACCCAGTACTTC.

This clone was counted a few times. V is TRBV6-6 and J is TRBJ2-5; D uncertain. V shed 6 bases and J shed 4 bases, with 9 bases lying between them. Germline V gene data show CDR1 as MNHNY and CDR2 as SVGAGI (reference sequence). The CDR3 contains 12 residues. CDR3 DNA sequence: TGTGCCAGCAGGGACCCTCCAGAGACCCAGTACTTC. It codes for CASRDPPETQYF.

The J gene is TRBJ2-3, the V gene TRBV19; D is unresolved. The CDR3 covers 14 residues. The V end lost 0 bases, the J end lost 3 bases, and 7 bases lay between the germline ends. CDR1 is LNHDA, CDR2 SQIVND, per germline (reference sequence). CDR3 sequence reads: CASSIDLSTDTQYF. The CDR3 DNA follows: TGTGCCAGTAGTATAGATCTTAGTACAGATACGCAGTATTTT.

This clone has more than one count but fewer than ten. This chain joins TRBV2 and TRBJ1-6; 10 bases are a match to TRBD1. The CDR3 has 14 residues. Looked up from germline, CDR1 is SNHLY and CDR2 is FYNNEI. J gave up 7 bases and V 8 bases, and 5 bases lay outside the gene matches. CDR3 region: CASRPGQGNSPLHF. The CDR3 DNA follows: TGTGCCAGCCGCCCGGGACAGGGGAATTCACCCCTCCACTTT.

V gene TRBV7-3 combines with J gene TRBJ2-3; D uncertain. This CDR3 comprises 14 residues. Per germline, CDR1 SGHTA and CDR2 FQGTGA. V was cut by 4 bases and J by 1 base, with 9 bases left in between. The CDR3, as DNA: TGTGCCAGCAGCTCCCGGGCGCGCACAGATACGCAGTATTTT. Translating gives CASSSRARTDTQYF.

This chain joins TRBV27 and TRBJ1-3; D is possibly TRBD1 (6 bases). V lost 6 bases and J lost 4, with 22 bases in between. This CDR3 has 17 amino acids. Germline V lookup: CDR1 MNHEY, CDR2 SMNVEV (reference sequence). Here the CDR3 DNA reads TGTGCCAGCAGCACCGTAGTTGGGGGGACACCCGGAAACACCATATATTTT. Its protein is CASSTVVGGTPGNTIYF.

This clone has more than one count but fewer than ten. This chain connects TRBV11-3 to TRBJ2-3; 9 nucleotides line up with TRBD2. This CDR3 has 16 amino acids. V dropped 3 bases and J dropped 2; count of bases not matched to a gene: 6. From germline, CDR1 is SGHNT and CDR2 YENEEA. CDR3 in amino acids: CASSFGGGGATDTQYF. Here the CDR3 DNA reads TGTGCCAGCAGCTTCGGTGGCGGGGGGGCCACAGATACGCAGTATTTT.

The chain is built from TRBV25-1 and TRBJ2-7; either TRBD1 or TRBD2 may supply D (5 bases each). V was shortened by 3 bases and J by 3 bases, with 15 bases between the two germline ends. Looked up from germline, CDR1 is MGHDK and CDR2 is SYGVNS. CDR3 size: 15 residues. The CDR3 sequence is CASSEGPPPNYEQYF. CDR3 DNA: TGTGCCAGCAGTGAGGGACCTCCCCCCAACTACGAGCAGTACTTC.

The chain has TRBV7-2 and TRBJ2-7; D possibly corresponds to TRBD2 (7 bases). CDR1 and CDR2 from the germline V gene are SGHTA and FQGNSA. Between the trimmed V and J ends, which lost 5 bases and 3 bases, there was a span of 26 bases. The CDR3 runs 18 residues. CDR3 DNA: TGTGCCAGCAGCCTATATTGGGGGGCGGGGGACCGACGCTACGAGCAGTACTTC. Translation gives CASSLYWGAGDRRYEQYF.

This sequence joins TRBV6-5 and TRBJ2-7; D unresolved. V lost 2 bases and J 0 bases, leaving 5 bases between the germline ends. This CDR3 has 13 amino acids. Germline V gene lookup returns CDR1 MNHEY and CDR2 SVGAGI. CDR3 nucleotides: TGTGCCAGCAGTTACGGGGTCTCCTACGAGCAGTACTTC. Translating gives CASSYGVSYEQYF.

J is TRBJ2-3 and V is TRBV11-3, with TRBD2 matching 8 bases. J was trimmed by 3 bases and V by 4 bases; bases with no gene match: 9. The CDR3 extends over 16 amino acids. In germline, CDR1 is SGHNT, CDR2 YENEEA. CDR3 residues: CASSYDLGGGTDTQYF. The CDR3 nucleotides read TGTGCCAGCAGCTACGACCTCGGGGGGGGGACAGATACGCAGTATTTT.

This chain links TRBV7-3 with TRBJ2-1, with 9 bases identical to TRBD2. CDR3 size: 15 residues. In germline, CDR1 is SGHTA, CDR2 FQGTGA. V was clipped by 5 bases and J by 5 bases; unmatched bases: 7. The CDR3 here is CASSPQRGANNEQFF. The CDR3 DNA follows: TGTGCCAGCAGCCCCCAGCGGGGGGCAAACAATGAGCAGTTCTTC.